This T cell receptor beta chain was obtained from a study of T cell clones after liver transplantation. V shed 3 bases and J 4 bases; nucleotides not matched to a gene: 6. Germline assignment: CDR1 KGHSH and CDR2 LQKENI. The CDR3 spans 15 residues. Produced via immunoSEQ multiplex PCR; TCRdb's table is partial and in-frame only. The table has approximately 100,000 clones, 84% seen once. In its sample, this clone was seen once. The sequenced sample was CD4+ T cells from blood, obtained approximately 45 months after liver transplant. This TCR came from a human patient who received a liver transplant. Some T cells may be provided by the graft donor. The rearrangement links TRBV18 to TRBJ2-7; TRBD1 aligns across 10 bases. CDR3 DNA: TGTGCCAGCTCACCCTCGGGACAGGGGTTGTACGAGCAGTACTTC. Amino acid sequence: CASSPSGQGLYEQYF.